This TCR beta chain was identified during a study of blood T cell repertoires in COVID-19 (dated by TCRdb to 2018 to 2020). For the study in its entirety: Samples covering the acute and convalescent phases of COVID-19 were provided by collaborators in the United States, Italy and Spain. The material from the prospective study consisted of cDNA or gDNA derived from T cells, B-cell-depleted T cells, or PBMCs. Deeply sampled blood TCRbeta repertoires from subjects exposed to, actively infected with, or recovered from COVID-19 were included in the dataset. The repertoires were made available in a free public database intended to serve as a resource for research on the immune response to SARS-CoV-2. Samples were obtained from the ongoing ImmuneRACE study (first 160 participants) and from 1,254 subjects provided by 6 global collaborators. Nearly every sample came with metadata listing a de-identified subject ID, COVID-19 status, age in years and sex. HLA class I and class II types, where available, came from metadata supplied by the sample provider rather than from assay-based typing. Study-wide conclusions, independent of this receptor: Clinical and demographic metadata were provided uncurated, with the amount varying by source and participant.

In Seattle, one collaborating source enrolled patients while the infection was active and tracked those patients longitudinally over the course of disease. Each collaborating institution followed its own protocols to collect whole blood in K2EDTA tubes. For TCRbeta analysis, collaborator samples were shipped as frozen whole blood, as isolated PBMCs, or as DNA extracted from either sample type. TCRbeta CDR3 regions were amplified from genomic DNA using the immunoSEQ Assay, a bias-controlled multiplex PCR. In the paper's pipeline: The number of nucleated cells in each sample was estimated from the amplification of reference gene primers within the assay. To quantify the absolute abundance of each unique TCRbeta CDR3 rearrangement, sequence reads were collapsed and filtered. For each sample, productive Simpson clonality was calculated as the square root of Simpson's diversity index across productive rearrangements. TCRdb holds this immuneACCESS table with in-frame rearrangements only. Some clones are missing; in checked studies, unresolved V genes explain under half, and the rest has no known cause. The V and J calls and clone size come from that table; D and trimming were worked out from the DNA. Within this sample are approximately 250,000 clones, with 86% of them counted one time only. The ten largest clones take up around 14% of the sample.

Details on this clone: Its antigen is currently not known. No quality values exist for individual bases; no much larger clone is one base distant.

Cut back by 2 bases and 6 bases, the V and J ends lie 14 bases apart. The germline V gene (reference sequence) specifies MNHEY as CDR1 and SMNVEV as CDR2. Its CDR3 holds 15 amino acids, cysteine through phenylalanine. Only CDR3 DNA is held: 45 bases, read in frame from base 1. The V and J genes are TRBV27 and TRBJ1-5, with TRBD1 as a weak D call on 5 bases. This receptor was obtained from a woman aged 70-85 years with COVID-19, enrolled during active disease. The sequenced sample consisted of peripheral blood. DNA sequence: TGTGCCAGCAGTTTAGTGTTACAGGACGGTCAGCCCCAGCATTTT. The resulting protein is CASSLVLQDGQPQHF.